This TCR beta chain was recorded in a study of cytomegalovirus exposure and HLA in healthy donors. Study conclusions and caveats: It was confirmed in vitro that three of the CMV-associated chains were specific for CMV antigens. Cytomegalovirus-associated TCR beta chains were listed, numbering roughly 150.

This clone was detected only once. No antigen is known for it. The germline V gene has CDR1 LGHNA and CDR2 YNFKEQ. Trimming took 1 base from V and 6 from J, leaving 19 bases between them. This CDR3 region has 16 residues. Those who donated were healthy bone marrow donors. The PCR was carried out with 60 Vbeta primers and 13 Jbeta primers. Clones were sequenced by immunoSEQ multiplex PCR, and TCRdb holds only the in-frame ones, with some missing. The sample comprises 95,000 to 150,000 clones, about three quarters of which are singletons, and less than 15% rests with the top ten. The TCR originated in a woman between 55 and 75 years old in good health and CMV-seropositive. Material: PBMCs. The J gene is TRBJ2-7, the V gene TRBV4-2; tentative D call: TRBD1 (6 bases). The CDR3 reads CASSQVGAPEGLEQYF. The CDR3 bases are TGTGCCAGCAGCCAAGTGGGGGCCCCAGAAGGGCTCGAGCAGTACTTC.